The rows below give T cell receptor beta chains drawn from one sample of a study of T cells in Graves' hyperthyroidism and ophthalmopathy. TCRdb itself ran the multiplex PCR reads through MiXCR, one entry per CDR3 protein. The repertoire holds 300,000 to 450,000 distinct CDR3 sequences, with about 17% as singletons. The sample comprised blood. The receptors stem from a woman aged 25 to 39 with Graves' hyperthyroidism that later progressed to Graves' ophthalmopathy. CDR3s include the opening cysteine and the closing phenylalanine or tryptophan. A D gene is named only where the DNA matches it firmly. Only part of the rows carry a size: once, few, many, or a class if the clone is expanded.

clone size: .
CDR3 length: 15
J gene: TRBJ2-7
D gene: TRBD1
V gene: TRBV28
CDR3 DNA: TGTGCCAGCAGTTTCCCGGGACAGGGGGCCGACGAGCAGTACTTC
CDR3 protein: CASSFPGQGADEQYF

clone size: many
CDR3 length: 15
J gene: TRBJ2-5
D gene: TRBD2
V gene: TRBV3-1
CDR3 DNA: TGTGCCAGCAGCCAAGATTTAGCGGGGGGTAAGACCCAGTACTTC
CDR3 protein: CASSQDLAGGKTQYF

clone size: many
CDR3 length: 12
J gene: TRBJ2-3
D gene: TRBD1
V gene: TRBV20-1
CDR3 DNA: TGCAGTGCAGTGACAGGGGATTATACGCAGTATTTT
CDR3 protein: CSAVTGDYTQYF

clone size: many
CDR3 length: 15
J gene: TRBJ2-1
D gene: .
V gene: TRBV12-3/TRBV12-4
CDR3 DNA: TGTGCCAGCACCTTGGGGGCTAGCGGATACAATGAGCAGTTCTTC
CDR3 protein: CASTLGASGYNEQFF

clone size: few
CDR3 length: 15
J gene: TRBJ2-6
D gene: .
V gene: TRBV20-1
CDR3 DNA: TGCAGTGCTAGGGATTACCTGACTGGGGCCAACGTCCTGACTTTC
CDR3 protein: CSARDYLTGANVLTF

clone size: few
CDR3 length: 16
J gene: TRBJ1-2
D gene: TRBD1
V gene: TRBV9
CDR3 DNA: TGTGCCAGCAGCTCCCCGGGAACAGGGGCTAACTATGGCTACACCTTC
CDR3 protein: CASSSPGTGANYGYTF

clone size: .
CDR3 length: 14
J gene: TRBJ2-7
D gene: .
V gene: TRBV20-1
CDR3 DNA: TGCGGGTTACCAGGGGCTAGCAATTTATACGAGCAGTACTTC
CDR3 protein: CGLPGASNLYEQYF

clone size: many
CDR3 length: 15
J gene: TRBJ1-2
D gene: .
V gene: TRBV7-8
CDR3 DNA: TGTGCCAGCAGCTTAACGCAGGGTCTTCACTATGGCTACACCTTC
CDR3 protein: CASSLTQGLHYGYTF

clone size: many
CDR3 length: 13
J gene: TRBJ1-4
D gene: .
V gene: TRBV30
CDR3 DNA: TGTGCCTGGGGGATTTTGGCTAATGAAAAACTGTTTTTT
CDR3 protein: CAWGILANEKLFF

clone size: few
CDR3 length: 14
J gene: TRBJ1-1
D gene: TRBD1
V gene: TRBV27
CDR3 DNA: TGTGCCAGCAGGCCGACAGGGGGGAGGACTGAAGCTTTCTTT
CDR3 protein: CASRPTGGRTEAFF

clone size: few
CDR3 length: 13
J gene: TRBJ1-5
D gene: .
V gene: TRBV6-2/TRBV6-3
CDR3 DNA: TGTGCCAGCAGTTCCCCTTACTATCAGCCCCAGCATTTT
CDR3 protein: CASSSPYYQPQHF

clone size: many
CDR3 length: 14
J gene: TRBJ2-3
D gene: .
V gene: TRBV6-2/TRBV6-3
CDR3 DNA: TGTGCCAGCAGTAACCGGGACCCCAGAGATACGCAGTATTTT
CDR3 protein: CASSNRDPRDTQYF

clone size: .
CDR3 length: 14
J gene: TRBJ2-2
D gene: .
V gene: TRBV2
CDR3 DNA: TGTGCCACAAAGGGAAGGGGAATCACCGGGGAGCTGTTTTTT
CDR3 protein: CATKGRGITGELFF

clone size: many
CDR3 length: 15
J gene: TRBJ2-1
D gene: .
V gene: TRBV20-1
CDR3 DNA: TGCAGTGCTACCAACCGGAGAGGGGGGCGGGATGAGCAGTTCTTC
CDR3 protein: CSATNRRGGRDEQFF

clone size: few
CDR3 length: 14
J gene: TRBJ2-2
D gene: TRBD1
V gene: TRBV4-1
CDR3 DNA: TGCGCCAGCAGCCAGGGACAGGGTGCCGGGGAGCTGTTTTTT
CDR3 protein: CASSQGQGAGELFF

clone size: many
CDR3 length: 11
J gene: TRBJ2-5
D gene: .
V gene: TRBV15
CDR3 DNA: TGTGCCACCAGCCGAGATGAGACCCAGTACTTC
CDR3 protein: CATSRDETQYF

clone size: .
CDR3 length: 13
J gene: TRBJ1-1
D gene: .
V gene: TRBV5-6
CDR3 DNA: TGTGCCAGCAGCTTTGGGCAAAAATCAGAAGCTTTCTTT
CDR3 protein: CASSFGQKSEAFF

clone size: .
CDR3 length: 12
J gene: TRBJ1-3
D gene: .
V gene: TRBV20-1
CDR3 DNA: TGCAGTCTACAGAGCTCTGGAAACACCATATATTTT
CDR3 protein: CSLQSSGNTIYF

clone size: many
CDR3 length: 16
J gene: TRBJ2-2
D gene: .
V gene: TRBV12-3/TRBV12-4
CDR3 DNA: TGTGCCAGCAGTTTTGATCGGCCGAAGGTCACCGGGGAGCTGTTTTTT
CDR3 protein: CASSFDRPKVTGELFF

clone size: many
CDR3 length: 16
J gene: TRBJ2-5
D gene: TRBD2
V gene: TRBV29-1
CDR3 DNA: TGCAGCGTTGTTTCGATCGGGGCTAGCGGACAAGAGACCCAGTACTTC
CDR3 protein: CSVVSIGASGQETQYF

clone size: many
CDR3 length: 12
J gene: TRBJ1-1
D gene: TRBD1
V gene: TRBV29-1
CDR3 DNA: TGCAGCGCTACGACAGGGATGGCTGAAGCTTTCTTT
CDR3 protein: CSATTGMAEAFF

clone size: many
CDR3 length: 17
J gene: TRBJ1-1
D gene: TRBD1
V gene: TRBV19
CDR3 DNA: TGTGCCAGTAGTATAGCCGGGACAGAAATCATGAACACTGAAGCTTTCTTT
CDR3 protein: CASSIAGTEIMNTEAFF

clone size: .
CDR3 length: 16
J gene: TRBJ2-5
D gene: TRBD1
V gene: TRBV7-8
CDR3 DNA: TGTGCCAGCAGCAGAACCGGGACAGGGGGACAAGAGACCCAGTACTTC
CDR3 protein: CASSRTGTGGQETQYF

clone size: many
CDR3 length: 14
J gene: TRBJ2-1
D gene: TRBD1
V gene: TRBV30
CDR3 DNA: TGTGCCTGGAATCCGGGACAGGTTTACAATGAGCAGTTCTTC
CDR3 protein: CAWNPGQVYNEQFF

clone size: .
CDR3 length: 20
J gene: TRBJ2-1
D gene: TRBD1
V gene: TRBV18
CDR3 DNA: TGTGCCAGCTCACCACCTAAGGGGGTGACAGGGGATCGCCTATACAATGAGCAGTTCTTC
CDR3 protein: CASSPPKGVTGDRLYNEQFF

clone size: many
CDR3 length: 13
J gene: TRBJ2-3
D gene: .
V gene: TRBV24-1
CDR3 DNA: TGTGCCACCAGTACATCTAGCACAGATACGCAGTATTTT
CDR3 protein: CATSTSSTDTQYF

clone size: .
CDR3 length: 15
J gene: TRBJ1-1
D gene: .
V gene: TRBV15
CDR3 DNA: TGTGCCACCAGCAGAGTCTACCAGGGTAGCCCTGAAGCTTTCTTT
CDR3 protein: CATSRVYQGSPEAFF

clone size: many
CDR3 length: 18
J gene: TRBJ1-5
D gene: .
V gene: TRBV28
CDR3 DNA: TGTGCCAGCAGTTTAAGGGTGCCCGGCCCATATAGCAATCAGCCCCAGCATTTT
CDR3 protein: CASSLRVPGPYSNQPQHF

clone size: many
CDR3 length: 12
J gene: TRBJ2-7
D gene: .
V gene: TRBV28
CDR3 DNA: TGTGCCAGCAGTCCCGAACTTCTCGAGCAGTACTTC
CDR3 protein: CASSPELLEQYF

clone size: .
CDR3 length: 19
J gene: TRBJ2-1
D gene: TRBD2
V gene: TRBV11-2
CDR3 DNA: TGTGCCAGCAGCTTAAGGCTCCCCGGTAGCGGGGGGCCCATCCGGGAGCAGTTCTTC
CDR3 protein: CASSLRLPGSGGPIREQFF

clone size: .
CDR3 length: 15
J gene: TRBJ2-7
D gene: .
V gene: TRBV24-1
CDR3 DNA: TGTGCCACCAGTGCACAAATCGGGGGGCGATACGAGCAGTACTTC
CDR3 protein: CATSAQIGGRYEQYF

clone size: many
CDR3 length: 14
J gene: TRBJ2-7
D gene: TRBD1
V gene: TRBV2
CDR3 DNA: TGTGCCAGCAGGGGTCCGGGACAGGGAGTCGAGCAGTACTTC
CDR3 protein: CASRGPGQGVEQYF

clone size: many
CDR3 length: 14
J gene: TRBJ1-4
D gene: TRBD1
V gene: TRBV5-1
CDR3 DNA: TGCGCCAGCAGCCCGGACAGGAGAGGTGAAAAACTGTTTTTT
CDR3 protein: CASSPDRRGEKLFF

clone size: many
CDR3 length: 14
J gene: TRBJ1-4
D gene: TRBD1
V gene: TRBV5-1
CDR3 DNA: TGCGCCAGCAGCGTACAGGGGAATAATGAAAAACTGTTTTTT
CDR3 protein: CASSVQGNNEKLFF

clone size: many
CDR3 length: 21
J gene: TRBJ2-2
D gene: TRBD2
V gene: TRBV6-1
CDR3 DNA: TGTGCCAGCAGTGAAGTGGGTGGCGCTAGCGGGATGCTCGCGAACACCGGGGAGCTGTTTTTT
CDR3 protein: CASSEVGGASGMLANTGELFF

clone size: .
CDR3 length: 13
J gene: TRBJ1-5
D gene: .
V gene: TRBV19
CDR3 DNA: TGTGCCAGTAGTATAAACAGGGCACAGCCCCAGCATTTT
CDR3 protein: CASSINRAQPQHF

clone size: many
CDR3 length: 13
J gene: TRBJ2-3
D gene: .
V gene: TRBV29-1
CDR3 DNA: TGCAGCGTGCGGACTCTTTTCACAGATACGCAGTATTTT
CDR3 protein: CSVRTLFTDTQYF

clone size: .
CDR3 length: 14
J gene: TRBJ1-6
D gene: .
V gene: TRBV14
CDR3 DNA: TGTGCCAGCAGCCAAGGGCGGTATAATTCACCCCTCCACTTT
CDR3 protein: CASSQGRYNSPLHF

clone size: .
CDR3 length: 13
J gene: TRBJ2-2
D gene: .
V gene: TRBV20-1
CDR3 DNA: TGCAGTGCCACCCGTCGGGACACCGGGGAGCTGTTTTTT
CDR3 protein: CSATRRDTGELFF

clone size: .
CDR3 length: 16
J gene: TRBJ2-3
D gene: .
V gene: TRBV11-3
CDR3 DNA: TGTGCCAGCAGGGCGGGCGGCGGCACACACACAGATACGCAGTATTTT
CDR3 protein: CASRAGGGTHTDTQYF

clone size: .
CDR3 length: 15
J gene: TRBJ1-5
D gene: TRBD1
V gene: TRBV28
CDR3 DNA: TGTGCCAGCACCGAACGTTCAGGGGGCGGTCAGCCCCAGCATTTT
CDR3 protein: CASTERSGGGQPQHF

clone size: .
CDR3 length: 13
J gene: TRBJ2-2
D gene: .
V gene: TRBV7-9
CDR3 DNA: TGTGCCACCGGGGCGACGCGGGGCGGGGAGCTGTTTTTT
CDR3 protein: CATGATRGGELFF

clone size: many
CDR3 length: 17
J gene: TRBJ2-7
D gene: TRBD1
V gene: TRBV4-1
CDR3 DNA: TGCGCCAGCAGCCAAGGGGAACGGACAGGCTTCTCCTACGAGCAGTACTTC
CDR3 protein: CASSQGERTGFSYEQYF

clone size: many
CDR3 length: 13
J gene: TRBJ2-1
D gene: .
V gene: TRBV28
CDR3 DNA: TGTGCCAGCATTGGCAGCTCCTACAATGAGCAGTTCTTC
CDR3 protein: CASIGSSYNEQFF

clone size: many
CDR3 length: 16
J gene: TRBJ2-5
D gene: .
V gene: TRBV3-1
CDR3 DNA: TGTGCCAGCAGCCAAGATCGGTGGTTTCGTCAAGAGACCCAGTACTTC
CDR3 protein: CASSQDRWFRQETQYF

clone size: many
CDR3 length: 13
J gene: TRBJ1-6
D gene: .
V gene: TRBV27
CDR3 DNA: TGTGCCAGCACCCTCTCCTATAATTCACCCCTCCACTTT
CDR3 protein: CASTLSYNSPLHF

clone size: few
CDR3 length: 15
J gene: TRBJ2-7
D gene: .
V gene: TRBV28
CDR3 DNA: TGTGCCAGCAGTCCTCGACTCTCCCCAGCCTACGAGCAGTACTTC
CDR3 protein: CASSPRLSPAYEQYF

clone size: .
CDR3 length: 15
J gene: TRBJ2-3
D gene: .
V gene: TRBV6-2/TRBV6-3
CDR3 DNA: TGTGCCAGCAGTTACGTGAACCCCAGCACAGATACGCAGTATTTT
CDR3 protein: CASSYVNPSTDTQYF

clone size: few
CDR3 length: 13
J gene: TRBJ1-1
D gene: .
V gene: TRBV4-2
CDR3 DNA: TGTGCCAGCAGCCAAGAGGGGGAGTCTGAAGCTTTCTTT
CDR3 protein: CASSQEGESEAFF

clone size: many
CDR3 length: 13
J gene: TRBJ2-2
D gene: .
V gene: TRBV27
CDR3 DNA: TGTGCCAGCAGCTTACCTGGGACCGGGGAGCTGTTTTTT
CDR3 protein: CASSLPGTGELFF

clone size: few
CDR3 length: 13
J gene: TRBJ1-1
D gene: .
V gene: TRBV2
CDR3 DNA: TGTGCCAGCAGTGAATCTGGGAGGACTGAAGCTTTCTTT
CDR3 protein: CASSESGRTEAFF

clone size: many
CDR3 length: 13
J gene: TRBJ1-1
D gene: .
V gene: TRBV2
CDR3 DNA: TGTGCCAGCACGTCGGGGGGCCACACTGAAGCTTTCTTT
CDR3 protein: CASTSGGHTEAFF

clone size: many
CDR3 length: 15
J gene: TRBJ2-3
D gene: .
V gene: TRBV28
CDR3 DNA: TGTGCCAGCAGCCCATTAGGGGCGGAGACAGATACGCAGTATTTT
CDR3 protein: CASSPLGAETDTQYF